The text below deals with one TCR beta chain. The record originates from a study of regulatory T cells in long-lasting Graves disease. The CDR3 covers 17 residues. Germline V lookup: CDR1 MGHRA, CDR2 YSYEKL. The J segment lost 2 bases and the V segment lost 4 bases, leaving 13 bases of the junction unmatched. The time point here: newly diagnosed GD, antithyroid drugs for less than 3 months. From PBMCs, RNA was extracted and then used to make the TCR library. Building the TCR beta libraries relied on iRepertoire HTBI primers, and CDR3 regions underwent Arm-PCR. TCRdb called the multiplex PCR reads again in MiXCR, with one record for every CDR3 protein. The sample includes more than 350,000 distinct CDR3 sequences, around 14% of them seen just once. The sample was also linked to a second study, of T cells in Graves' hyperthyroidism and ophthalmopathy. From that report: During a first-round RT-PCR of the TCR CDR3, the HTBI primer set was used.

Source: peripheral blood mononuclear cells (PBMCs), taken at new diagnosis, from a patient treated with antithyroid drugs. The V and J genes are TRBV4-1 and TRBJ2-5; TRBD1 aligns across 7 bases. This sequence originates from a woman aged 25 to 45 with Graves disease. The CDR3 nucleotides are TGCGCCAGCAGCCTGATCCCACCCGGGACAGCTCAAGAGACCCAGTACTTC. It translates to CASSLIPPGTAQETQYF.